Many counts were recorded for the clone carrying this T cell receptor (beta chain). The sample belongs to a study of blood T cells in healthy people across ages. It was with a sample-barcoded 5' primer and a J-beta primer mix that a second PCR of roughly 6 to 12 cycles was run. Each CDR3 protein gets one entry after TCRdb re-called the 5' RACE reads with MiXCR. The data contain 850,000 or so distinct CDR3 sequences, around 28% of them singletons. The CDR3 length is 17 residues. Trimming left V 0 bases short and J 2 bases short, with 16 bases between. In germline, CDR1 is MNHEY, CDR2 SVGEGT. The sequencing sample was made of blood. This chain uses TRBV6-2 or TRBV6-3 with TRBJ2-5, with D unclear. The source of this sequence is a woman of 80 years or more in good health. CDR3 nucleotide sequence: TGTGCCAGCAGTTACTCGGGATTAGCAATAGATCAAGAGACCCAGTACTTC. This codes for CASSYSGLAIDQETQYF.